At least ten counts were recorded for the clone carrying this T cell receptor (beta chain). Its matching antigen is unknown. For the second PCR, which ran for roughly 7 to 11 cycles, a sample-barcoded 5' primer and a J-beta primer mix were used. Each of the cDNA molecules was tagged by a template-switch adaptor with 12 random nucleotides. TCRdb redid the calling of the 5' RACE reads with MiXCR, one entry per CDR3 protein. Altogether about 700,000 distinct CDR3 sequences are present, roughly 32% being singletons, with the ten largest covering less than 20%. Donation came from healthy Caucasian individuals in Russia who were aged 6 to 90. These data are taken from a study of blood T cells in healthy people across ages. Findings and caveats of the study: The diversity estimates, figures obtained from one million T cells, were considered underestimates.

Germline values: CDR1 SNHLY, CDR2 FYNNEI. The CDR3 loop spans 15 amino acids. Unmatched junction bases numbered 6, after V lost 7 bases and J lost 2 bases. V is TRBV2 and J is TRBJ1-2, with 11 bases fitting TRBD1. Sequenced: blood. The receptor was isolated from a woman aged 80 or older in good health. The CDR3 coding sequence is TGTGCCAGCATTGAGGACAGGGGGCGGAACTATGGCTACACCTTC. This gives the protein CASIEDRGRNYGYTF.